This record concerns one TCR beta chain sequence. Its cognate antigen has yet to be identified. The input lacks base qualities; no much larger clone sits a single base away. This sample is drawn from a study of blood T cell repertoires in COVID-19 (dated by TCRdb to 2020 to 2021). Concerning the study at large: The collaborator samples originated in the United States, Italy and Spain and spanned the acute and convalescent phases of COVID-19. The prospective study material was composed of cDNA or gDNA derived from T cells, B-cell-depleted T cells, or PBMCs. Deeply sampled blood TCRbeta repertoires from subjects exposed to, actively infected with, or recovered from COVID-19 were included in the dataset. The repertoires were made available in a free public database intended to serve as a resource for research on the immune response to SARS-CoV-2. The samples were drawn from the first 160 participants of the ongoing ImmuneRACE study and from some 1,300 subjects provided by 6 global collaborators. A de-identified subject ID, COVID-19 status, age in years and sex were almost always included in the sample metadata. Where HLA class I and class II types were available, the types were taken from metadata supplied by the sample provider, not from assay-based typing.

What the study reported, not specific to this receptor: The amount of clinical and demographic metadata varied by source and participant and was provided uncurated.

The immunoSEQ Assay, a bias-controlled multiplex PCR, was used to amplify TCRbeta CDR3 regions from genomic DNA. The published analysis was carried out like this. The number of nucleated cells in each sample was estimated by amplification of reference gene primers within the assay. To quantify the absolute abundance of each unique TCRbeta CDR3 rearrangement, sequence reads were collapsed and filtered. For each sample, productive Simpson clonality was calculated as the square root of Simpson's diversity index over productive rearrangements. The immuneACCESS repertoire file appears here via TCRdb, limited to in-frame rearrangements. These files lack a portion of the clones; in checked studies, under half of the deficit traces to unresolved V genes, and the cause of the others is not known. V and J calls and clone size are copied from that table; D and trimming were computed from the DNA. A total of approximately 300,000 clones appear in this sample, more than 85% of them only once. The ten largest clones capture roughly 18% of the sample.

The CDR3 runs 13 amino acids, cysteine and phenylalanine included. Only CDR3 DNA remains: 39 bases, in frame from the first base. Trimming takes 6 bases off V and 5 bases off J; junction bases not matched to a gene: 6. The germline V gene (reference sequence) supplies CDR1 LNHDA and CDR2 SQIVND. Enrolling through a virtual design, the prospective study's participants ranged in age from roughly 18 to 89 years and lived across roughly 24 United States geographic areas. In the prospective study, cohorts were assigned on the basis of participant-reported clinical history obtained from a screening survey and a study questionnaire. Recovered participants in ImmuneRACE Cohort 3 were defined as having two consecutive negative NP/OP PCR tests, clearance from a healthcare professional, or resolution of symptoms. In the prospective study, mobile phlebotomists collected whole blood, serum and a nasopharyngeal or oropharyngeal swab from each participant. Additional blood draws and questionnaires over an approximately two-month period could optionally be provided by prospective study participants. Before DNA extraction, blood samples from the prospective study were shipped at room temperature or frozen.

This chain joins TRBV19 to TRBJ1-2; TRBD1 matches 7 bases in the middle. The sequencing sample was made of PBMCs or T cells enriched from blood (not recorded which). The sequence was obtained from a woman aged 30 to 39 who had recovered from COVID-19. The nucleotide sequence reads as follows: TGTGCCAGTAGGAGGACAGGTTCTTATGGCTACACCTTC. This codes for CASRRTGSYGYTF.